A single sample is the source of the 17 T cell receptor beta chains below, sequenced in a study of Ad26.COV2.S vaccination and SARS-CoV-2 variants. Sequenced by immunoSEQ multiplex PCR; TCRdb stores in-frame clones only, minus some. Altogether roughly 500,000 clones are present, 87% being singletons, with the ten largest covering around 13%. Treatment of the sample: roughly 20 received Ad26.COV2.S at low or high dose, single or two shots; about 5 received placebo; per-sample allocation not given. Repertoires come from day 63 after the first vaccine or placebo injection. Sequences were derived from peripheral blood, sampled in a trial of Ad26.COV2.S vaccine versus placebo. These receptors all come from a person aged 18-65 years who received the Ad26.COV2.S COVID-19 vaccine or a placebo.

This clone was recorded only once. This chain connects TRBV30 to TRBJ2-7; D is uncertain. CDR1 and CDR2 from the germline V gene are GTSNPN and SVGIG (reference sequence). V was clipped by 0 bases and J by 0 bases, with 9 bases between them. The length of the CDR3 is 14 residues. In DNA, the CDR3 is TGTGCCTGGAGTGTACGAGGCGGCTCCTACGAGCAGTACTTC. It is translated as CAWSVRGGSYEQYF.

This clone was recorded a few times. The chain uses TRBV7-2 and TRBJ2-2; D not certain. CDR3 size: 13 residues. Trimming removed 4 bases at V and 3 bases at J, with 6 bases between. Germline V gene lookup returns CDR1 SGHTA and CDR2 FQGNSA. The CDR3 sequence is CASSSDYTGELFF. Here the CDR3 DNA reads TGTGCCAGCAGCTCCGACTACACCGGGGAGCTGTTTTTT.

V is TRBV4-1 and J is TRBJ1-1, with a tentative D call TRBD1 (6 bases). Germline CDR1 is MGHRA and CDR2 is YSYEKL. V was cut by 3 bases and J by 5 bases, with 10 bases left in between. The CDR3 consists of 13 residues. The CDR3 DNA reads as TGCGCCAGCAGCCAGAACAGGGTGACTGAAGCTTTCTTT. Its protein is CASSQNRVTEAFF.

The chain combines TRBV3-1 (or the pseudogene TRBV3-2) with TRBJ2-7; D perhaps matches TRBD1 (5 bases). Trimming took off 3 bases at V and 6 bases at J, with 15 bases between the two ends. There are 14 residues in the CDR3. CDR1 and CDR2 from the germline V gene are LGHDT and YNNKEL (reference sequence). The CDR3 loop reads CASSQGRLWCEQYF. DNA of the CDR3: TGTGCCAGCAGCCAGGGGCGGCTTTGGTGCGAGCAGTACTTC.

The gene calls are TRBV3-1 (or the pseudogene TRBV3-2) and TRBJ1-2; the D gene is possibly TRBD1 (6 bases). The CDR3 sequence is 14 residues long. Per the germline V gene, CDR1 is LGHDT and CDR2 is YNNKEL (reference sequence). V was shortened by 4 bases and J by 6 bases, with 15 bases between the two germline ends. The CDR3 here is CASSPLPGTHGYTF. The CDR3 nucleotides are TGTGCCAGCAGCCCATTACCCGGGACACATGGCTACACCTTC.

The chain has TRBV3-1 (or the pseudogene TRBV3-2) and TRBJ2-1; 12 bases fit TRBD2. Germline lookup yields CDR1 LGHDT and CDR2 YNNKEL (reference sequence). The V gene end was trimmed by 0 bases and the J gene end by 6 bases; junction bases not matched to a gene: 12. The CDR3 covers 19 residues. The CDR3 DNA sequence: TGTGCCAGCAGCCAAGATCGTTCTAGCGGGAGGGCCTACTCCAATGAGCAGTTCTTC. It translates to CASSQDRSSGRAYSNEQFF.

The sample holds one count of this clone. The chain employs TRBV6-2 or TRBV6-3 and TRBJ2-2; 8 bases match TRBD2. Germline V gene lookup returns CDR1 MNHEY and CDR2 SVGEGT. The V and J ends lost 6 bases and 4 bases, in that order; junction bases with no gene match: 4. The CDR3 is 14 amino acids. The CDR3 DNA reads as TGTGCCAGCAGCCCCGGGACTAGCACCGGGGAGCTGTTTTTT. It yields the protein CASSPGTSTGELFF.

The J gene is TRBJ2-7, the V gene TRBV6-2 or TRBV6-3, with TRBD1 identical over 7 bases. V trimming: 5 bases; J trimming: 3 bases; junction bases outside the gene matches: 7. Per germline, CDR1 MNHEY and CDR2 SVGEGT. The CDR3 totals 14 residues. The CDR3: CASSNRAGGYEQYF. The DNA of the CDR3 is TGTGCCAGCAGTAACCGTGCAGGGGGCTACGAGCAGTACTTC.

The chain couples TRBV10-3 to TRBJ1-1; D is unclear. Per the germline V gene, CDR1 is ENHRY and CDR2 is SYGVKD. V was shortened by 10 bases and J by 8 bases, with 26 bases between the two germline ends. This CDR3 is 15 amino acids long. As DNA, the CDR3 is TGTGCCACCTCAAACACAGCGAATCCACTATCCGAAGCTTTCTTT. It yields the protein CATSNTANPLSEAFF.

The chain combines TRBV18 with TRBJ2-6; TRBD1 or TRBD2 may be the D gene (5 bases each). This CDR3 region has 20 residues. V was trimmed by 4 bases and J by 0 bases, leaving 22 bases between them. CDR1 and CDR2 (germline): KGHSH, LQKENI. CDR3 coding DNA: TGTGCCAGCTCACAATCCCTACCCGGGACCTCCATCTCTGGGGCCAACGTCCTGACTTTC. Translating it yields CASSQSLPGTSISGANVLTF. The full variable domain, in which reference TRBV18 and TRBJ2-6 provide the parts outside the CDR3, is NAGVMQNPRHLVRRRGQEARLRCSPMKGHSHVYWYRQLPEEGLKFMVYLQKENIIDESGMPKERFSAEFPKEGPSILRIQQVVRGDSAAYFCASSQSLPGTSISGANVLTFGAGSRLTVL.

The gene calls are TRBV30 and TRBJ1-5; perhaps TRBD1 as D (6 bases). Trimming removed 0 bases at V and 0 bases at J, with 12 bases between. Germline V gives CDR1 GTSNPN, CDR2 SVGIG (reference sequence). The CDR3 is 16 residues long. The CDR3 here is CAWSVRGQLSNQPQHF. In nucleotides, the CDR3 is TGTGCCTGGAGTGTACGGGGGCAGCTTAGCAATCAGCCCCAGCATTTT.

The genes are TRBV4-3 and TRBJ2-2; D uncertain. The CDR3 covers 16 residues. Trimming took off 0 bases at V and 6 bases at J, with 14 bases between the two ends. CDR1 is LGHNA, CDR2 YSLEER, per germline. CDR3 in amino acids: CASSQEMVVGPGELFF. CDR3 nucleotide sequence: TGCGCCAGCAGCCAAGAAATGGTAGTAGGGCCCGGGGAGCTGTTTTTT.

This clone was picked up one time. This sample also contains other DNA sequences that code for the same CDR3. The chain combines TRBV19 with TRBJ1-1, with D unresolved. CDR1 is LNHDA, CDR2 SQIVND, per germline (reference sequence). There are 13 residues in the CDR3. Trimming pared 2 bases from V and 2 bases from J, leaving 6 bases between. The CDR3 DNA is TGTGCCAGTAGTATAACAGCTAACACTGAAGCTTTCTTT. This codes for CASSITANTEAFF. The full variable domain, rest sourced from reference TRBV19 and TRBJ1-1, is DGGITQSPKYLFRKEGQNVTLSCEQNLNHDAMYWYRQDPGQGLRLIYYSQIVNDFQKGDIAEGYSVSREKKESFPLTVTSAQKNPTAFYLCASSITANTEAFFGQGTRLTVV.

CDR3 bases: TGTGCCAGCAGCTTAGGTAGCGGGCGTTACTTCGAGCAGTACTTC. This translates into CASSLGSGRYFEQYF. J is TRBJ2-7 and V is TRBV7-9, with 7 bases fitting TRBD2. V was pared by 1 base and J by 6 bases, with 9 bases of the junction left unmatched. This CDR3 spans 15 amino acids. The V gene's germline CDR1 is SEHNR and CDR2 FQNEAQ (reference sequence).

V and J are TRBV10-2 and TRBJ2-7; 7 bases fit TRBD1. The CDR3 has 13 residues. Trimming removed 4 bases from V and 3 bases from J; junction bases left unmatched: 3. CDR1 WSHSY and CDR2 SAAADI come from the germline V gene. Here the CDR3 reads CASSGGGGYEQYF. The CDR3 DNA reads as TGCGCCAGCAGTGGAGGGGGCGGCTACGAGCAGTACTTC.

This clone appeared a few times. The genes are TRBV18 and TRBJ2-7, with 8 positions matching TRBD2. The CDR3 extends over 18 amino acids. Germline values: CDR1 KGHSH, CDR2 LQKENI. V lost 0 bases and J lost 2; bases outside the gene matches: 12. The CDR3 DNA reads as TGTGCCAGCTCACCACCTGTTAGCGGGACCGCAGGGGCCTACGAGCAGTACTTC. Translation: CASSPPVSGTAGAYEQYF.

The V call is TRBV7-3, the J call TRBJ2-3; 7 bases are a match to TRBD2. The CDR3 consists of 16 residues. Losses at the gene ends were 5 bases for V and 1 base for J; bases not matched to a gene: 9. Germline V lookup: CDR1 SGHTA, CDR2 FQGTGA. CDR3 amino acids: CASSLSGLSRTDTQYF. CDR3 in DNA: TGTGCCAGCAGCCTCTCGGGACTATCCCGCACAGATACGCAGTATTTT.